The entry below gives a single TCR beta chain sequence along with its context. With 0 bases removed from V and 3 bases from J, the gap between germline ends came to 12 bases. CDR3 length: 15 residues. Germline assignment: CDR1 LGHDT and CDR2 YNNKEL (reference sequence). Sequencing was performed with immunoSEQ multiplex PCR; in TCRdb, only in-frame clones are kept and a portion is missing. There are about 80,000 clones in the sample; about 93% occur only once, and less than 30% lies in the top ten. Surgery cases with the highest brain T cell transcript signatures were chosen for sequencing. Before surgery, patients took at least one anti-epileptic drug. This sample is part of a study of brain T cells in children with intractable seizures.

The source was peripheral blood, collected at surgery. This chain connects TRBV3-1 (or the pseudogene TRBV3-2) to TRBJ2-7, with a possible D match to TRBD1 (6 bases). The receptor comes from a girl aged 2-10 years with Rasmussen encephalitis and intractable seizures. Here the CDR3 reads CASSQDPGRGYEQYF. For the CDR3, the DNA is TGTGCCAGCAGCCAAGACCCAGGCAGGGGCTACGAGCAGTACTTC.